The 17 T cell receptor beta chains below come from one sample, sequenced in a study of T cell repertoires in cytomegalovirus infection (dated by TCRdb to between 2018 and 2020). The sequencer was an Illumina HiSeq 1500. Using fastp at Q25 and MiXCR, TCRdb reprocessed the public reads and kept productive beta chains. Identical CDR3 proteins give one entry, which carries the most common genes and DNA. The sample records about 360,000 distinct CDR3 sequences, 18% of which are singletons. The ten most abundant clones make up around 8.6% of the sample. The specimen sequenced was PBMCs. All receptors derive from a human donor in good health (CMV status not recorded). Some clones in this sample may be carry-over from other donors' samples.

The chain uses TRBV29-1 and TRBJ2-7, with D hard to call. The germline CDR1 and CDR2 sequences are SQVTM and ANQGSEA. The CDR3 totals 14 residues. Trimming removed 4 bases from V and 2 bases from J, with 15 bases in between. CDR3 nucleotides: TGCAGCGTTGGGTCTAGTTACTTCCCCTACGAGCAGTACTTC. Protein product: CSVGSSYFPYEQYF.

J is TRBJ2-5 and V is TRBV5-8; unclear D gene. With 2 bases removed from V and 4 bases from J, the gap between germline ends came to 9 bases. The CDR3 is made up of 13 amino acids. Looked up from germline, CDR1 is SGHTS and CDR2 is YDEGEE. CDR3 nucleotide sequence: TGTGCCAGCAGCTTCCCCCTCAGAGAGACCCAGTACTTC. It codes for CASSFPLRETQYF.

In the case of this clonotype: This may arise from a read error, as a much more abundant clone is one base away. The chain uses TRBV12-3 or TRBV12-4 and TRBJ2-6; D uncertain. V dropped 4 bases and J dropped 3 bases, with 13 bases sitting between them. The CDR3 has 16 amino acids. DNA for the CDR3: TGTGCCAGCAGTTCCTACATGGTCGGTGGGGCCAACGTCCTGACTTTC. It codes for CASSSYMVGGANVLTF.

The chain combines TRBV7-2 with TRBJ2-7; weak D call: TRBD1 (5 bases). With 5 bases removed from V and 0 bases from J, the gap between germline ends came to 14 bases. The V gene's germline CDR1 is SGHTA and CDR2 FQGNSA. The CDR3 is made up of 15 amino acids. The DNA for the CDR3 is TGTGCCAGCAGCGCGGACACACTAAGCTCCTACGAGCAGTACGTC. Translating gives CASSADTLSSYEQYV.

Ten or more counts support this clonotype. The rearrangement links TRBV11-2 to TRBJ2-7; TRBD2 matches 13 bases. Germline-derived CDR1 and CDR2 are SGHAT and FQNNGV. The CDR3 loop spans 15 amino acids. The J segment lost 2 bases and the V segment lost 5 bases, leaving 3 bases of the junction unmatched. CDR3 sequence (DNA): TGTGCCAGCAGCCGGGGACTAGCGGGAACCTACGAGCAGTACTTC. It yields the protein CASSRGLAGTYEQYF.

The chain employs TRBV5-5 and TRBJ2-1; D gene unclear. Trimming pared 4 bases from V and 15 bases from J, leaving 32 bases between. Germline lookup yields CDR1 SGHKS and CDR2 YYEKEE (reference sequence). The CDR3 contains 17 residues. The CDR3 nucleotides read TGTGCCAGCAGCCACCCGCCTGGCGGAAATTATAAAATGTTGGGGTTCTTC. It encodes CASSHPPGGNYKMLGFF.

This clonotype was counted between two and nine times. The rearrangement links TRBV6-1 to TRBJ2-2, with a tentative D call TRBD2 (6 bases). Trimming cost V 8 bases and J 2 bases, with 15 bases left between them. From germline, CDR1 is MNHNS and CDR2 SASEGT. The CDR3 is 15 residues long. As DNA, the CDR3 is TGTGCCAGCGAAGACCCGGGAGCAAACACCGGGGAGCTGTTTTTT. Protein product: CASEDPGANTGELFF.

The rearrangement joins TRBV20-1 to TRBJ2-3, with D maybe TRBD1 (6 bases). V lost 2 bases and J lost 6, with 15 bases in between. Germline assignment: CDR1 DFQATT and CDR2 SNEGSKA (reference sequence). The CDR3 has 14 amino acids. The CDR3 here is CSARWLGATDTQYF. As DNA, the CDR3 is TGCAGTGCTAGATGGCTGGGGGCAACTGATACGCAGTATTTT.

This chain joins TRBV4-1 and TRBJ2-1; 13 bases match TRBD2. The CDR3 consists of 19 residues. Germline V gives CDR1 MGHRA, CDR2 YSYEKL. V was pared by 3 bases and J by 0 bases, with 8 bases of the junction left unmatched. The CDR3 nucleotides read TGCGCCAGCAGCCACGGGACTAGCGGGACCCTAAGCTCCTACAATGAGCAGTTCTTC. This gives the protein CASSHGTSGTLSSYNEQFF.

This clonotype was seen a few times. The genes are TRBV12-3 or TRBV12-4 and TRBJ2-3; perhaps TRBD2 as D (5 bases). This CDR3 spans 16 amino acids. Trimming took 1 base from V and 7 from J, leaving 18 bases between them. The CDR3 bases are TGTGCCAGCAGTTTAGGTCCTAGACCCCTAGCTAATACGCAGTATTTT. Protein sequence: CASSLGPRPLANTQYF.

This clonotype has more than one count but fewer than ten. The genes are TRBV5-1 and TRBJ2-1, with D possibly being TRBD1 (5 bases). V was shortened by 4 bases and J by 0 bases, with 14 bases between the two germline ends. This CDR3 has 16 amino acids. Germline loops: CDR1 SGHRS, CDR2 YFSETQ. CDR3 coding DNA: TGCGCCAGCAGCATAGACACAGGTAGCTCCTACAATGAGCAGTTCTTC. It is translated as CASSIDTGSSYNEQFF.

This clonotype was observed a few times. The chain joins TRBV12-3 or TRBV12-4 to TRBJ2-7, with a possible D match to TRBD1 (6 bases). The CDR3 loop spans 14 amino acids. The V and J ends lost 6 bases and 2 bases respectively, with 14 bases between them. The CDR3 region is CASSQRGFAYEQYF. CDR3 nucleotides: TGTGCCAGCAGCCAAAGGGGGTTCGCCTACGAGCAGTACTTC.

This clonotype showed up many times. The chain carries TRBV7-8 and TRBJ2-3; D gene ambiguous. Germline V gene lookup returns CDR1 SGHVS and CDR2 FQNEAQ. This CDR3 is built from 13 residues. V lost 5 bases, J lost 9 bases, and 15 bases lay in between. CDR3 sequence (DNA): TGTGCCAGCAGCCTCGATGTAGTAGTCACGCAGTATTTT. Translation gives CASSLDVVVTQYF.

The V and J genes are TRBV5-1 and TRBJ2-7; 7 nucleotides line up with TRBD1. The CDR3 totals 15 residues. The J segment lost 7 bases and the V segment lost 4 bases, leaving 14 bases of the junction unmatched. CDR1 SGHRS and CDR2 YFSETQ come from the germline V gene. The DNA of the CDR3 is TGCGCCAGCAGCAGGTGGGGGACAGCAAAGGGGGAGCAGTACTTC. Translated, it gives CASSRWGTAKGEQYF.

This clonotype has just a few counts. This chain connects TRBV20-1 to TRBJ1-1, with D possibly matching TRBD1 (6 bases). Trimming took off 5 bases at V and 4 bases at J, with 8 bases between the two ends. Per germline, CDR1 DFQATT and CDR2 SNEGSKA (reference sequence). This CDR3 region has 11 residues. CDR3 in amino acids: CSAEGGTEAFF. As DNA, the CDR3 is TGCAGTGCTGAAGGGGGCACTGAAGCTTTCTTT.

This rearrangement joins TRBV7-2 to TRBJ1-1; D gene ambiguous. The CDR3 is 13 amino acids. The V and J ends lost 5 bases and 2 bases respectively, with 9 bases between them. Germline CDR1 reads SGHTA; CDR2 reads FQGNSA. The CDR3 is CASSPLFNTEAFF. CDR3 in DNA: TGTGCCAGCAGCCCCCTCTTTAACACTGAAGCTTTCTTT. The full variable domain, rest sourced from reference TRBV7-2 and TRBJ1-1, is GAGVSQSPSNKVTEKGKDVELRCDPISGHTALYWYRQSLGQGLEFLIYFQGNSAPDKSGLPSDRFSAERTGGSVSTLTIQRTQQEDSAVYLCASSPLFNTEAFFGQGTRLTVV.

This clonotype was seen more than once but under ten times. V and J are TRBV29-1 and TRBJ2-7, with D perhaps TRBD1 or TRBD2 (5 bases each). CDR1 is SQVTM, CDR2 ANQGSEA, per germline. The V end lost 7 bases, the J end lost 3 bases, and 13 bases lay between the germline ends. This CDR3 contains 12 residues. CDR3 in DNA: TGCAGCGCCTCCGGGACCTTCTACGAGCAGTACTTC. Protein product: CSASGTFYEQYF.